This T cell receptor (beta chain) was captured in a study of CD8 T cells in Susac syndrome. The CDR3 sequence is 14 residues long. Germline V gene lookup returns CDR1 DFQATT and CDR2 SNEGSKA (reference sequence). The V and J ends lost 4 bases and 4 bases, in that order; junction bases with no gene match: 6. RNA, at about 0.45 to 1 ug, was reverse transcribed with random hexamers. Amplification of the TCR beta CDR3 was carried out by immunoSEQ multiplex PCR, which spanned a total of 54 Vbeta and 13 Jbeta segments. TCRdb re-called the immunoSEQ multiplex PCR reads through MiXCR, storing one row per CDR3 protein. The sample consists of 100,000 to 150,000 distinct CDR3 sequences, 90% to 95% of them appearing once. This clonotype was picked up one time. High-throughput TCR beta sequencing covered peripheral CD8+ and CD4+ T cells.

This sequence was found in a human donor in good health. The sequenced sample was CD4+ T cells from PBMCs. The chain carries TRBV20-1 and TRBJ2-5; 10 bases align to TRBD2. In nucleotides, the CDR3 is TGCAGTGCTATCGGGCTAGCGGGAGTAGAGACCCAGTACTTC. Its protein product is CSAIGLAGVETQYF.